This T cell receptor beta chain was sequenced during a study of shared clonotypes between healthy human individuals. Caucasian adults living in Nashville, Tennessee, provided all samples. Genomic DNA from unsorted samples was obtained from 83 million or so PBMCs (per sample). Germline assignment: CDR1 SNHLY and CDR2 FYNNEI. This CDR3 comprises 13 residues. V was trimmed by 7 bases and J by 1 base, leaving 10 bases between them. Sequencing was performed on unsorted PBMC DNA using ten immunoSEQ deep assay plates. Assay used: immunoSEQ multiplex PCR; TCRdb lists only in-frame clones, some missing. The sample has roughly 490,000 clones, around 80% seen once.

The sequence came from a woman in her 40s in good health. Some clones in this sample may be carry-over from other donors' samples. The chain has TRBV2 and TRBJ1-1; D is ambiguous. Sequenced sample: PBMCs. This chain's CDR3 is CASTPWGNTEAFF. DNA for the CDR3: TGTGCCAGCACCCCTTGGGGGAACACTGAAGCTTTCTTT.